One sample yielded the 24 T cell receptor beta chains listed below, sequenced in a study of blood T cell repertoires in COVID-19. Libraries were prepared by immunoSEQ multiplex PCR; TCRdb keeps only in-frame clonotypes and omits some of them. The sample lists just over 150,000 clones, about 92% occurring once. The specimen sequenced was peripheral blood. These receptors all come from a man under 40 with COVID-19, enrolled during active disease.

The chain has TRBV28 and TRBJ2-1; 12 nucleotides align to TRBD1. With V trimmed by 4 bases and J by 10 bases, 11 bases remained unmatched. The CDR3 length is 16 residues. Germline CDR1 MDHEN, CDR2 SYDVKM. CDR3 loop: CASSSPGQGAFSEQFF. DNA for the CDR3: TGTGCCAGCAGTTCCCCGGGACAGGGGGCGTTTAGCGAGCAGTTCTTC.

The chain is built from TRBV5-1 and TRBJ1-3; D call uncertain. Trimming took 3 bases from V and 1 from J, leaving 8 bases between them. The CDR3 length is 14 residues. CDR1 is SGHRS, CDR2 YFSETQ, per germline. In DNA, the CDR3 is TGCGCCAGCAGCTATCTCGGTTCTGGAAACACCATATATTTT. Translating gives CASSYLGSGNTIYF.

V and J are TRBV7-6 and TRBJ2-7; 8 bases are a match to TRBD1. The germline gives CDR1 SGHVS, CDR2 FNYEAQ. The V gene end was trimmed by 4 bases and the J gene end by 0 bases; junction bases not matched to a gene: 5. The CDR3 has 15 amino acids. The CDR3 region has the DNA TGTGCCAGCAGCTCCGGGACAGGTTACTCCTACGAGCAGTACTTC. It specifies CASSSGTGYSYEQYF.

The rearrangement uses TRBV6-5 and TRBJ1-6; D unclear. The CDR3 has 15 residues. Germline V gene lookup returns CDR1 MNHEY and CDR2 SVGAGI. Trimming took off 2 bases at V and 6 bases at J, with 11 bases between the two ends. This CDR3 is CASSYRQTLNSPLHF. The CDR3, as DNA: TGTGCCAGCAGTTACCGTCAGACACTTAATTCACCCCTCCACTTT.

This clone was found a few times. This rearrangement joins TRBV7-3 to TRBJ2-3, with 10 nucleotides matching TRBD2. The V and J ends lost 0 bases and 2 bases, in that order; junction bases with no gene match: 5. The V gene's germline CDR1 is SGHTA and CDR2 FQGTGA. There are 17 residues in the CDR3. The CDR3 DNA is TGTGCCAGCAGCTTAACACAGCGGGAGGGGAACACAGATACGCAGTATTTT. Its translation: CASSLTQREGNTDTQYF.

The chain employs TRBV2 and TRBJ2-2; tentatively, D is TRBD1 (6 bases). V was shortened by 7 bases and J by 6 bases, with 9 bases between the two germline ends. The CDR3 is 12 amino acids. The germline V gene has CDR1 SNHLY and CDR2 FYNNEI. In DNA form, the CDR3 reads TGTGCCAGCACGTACAGGGCCGGGGAGCTGTTTTTT. Residues: CASTYRAGELFF.

The chain employs TRBV7-2 and TRBJ1-4; 7 bases are a match to TRBD1. Losses at the gene ends were 5 bases for V and 7 bases for J; bases not matched to a gene: 7. The germline V gene has CDR1 SGHTA and CDR2 FQGNSA. This CDR3 is built from 14 residues. CDR3 sequence (DNA): TGTGCCAGCAGCGTAGAGGGGGCGGGTGAAAAACTGTTTTTT. Translating gives CASSVEGAGEKLFF.

The chain employs TRBV29-1 and TRBJ1-1, with D perhaps TRBD1 (5 bases). Trimming left V 3 bases short and J 5 bases short, with 10 bases between. The CDR3 is made up of 12 amino acids. CDR1 SQVTM and CDR2 ANQGSEA come from the germline V gene. CDR3 sequence: CSVDLRDTEAFF. DNA for the CDR3: TGCAGCGTTGACCTCAGGGATACTGAAGCTTTCTTT.

This chain links TRBV18 with TRBJ1-3; 7 bases map to TRBD1. Germline assignment: CDR1 KGHSH and CDR2 LQKENI. This CDR3 is built from 14 residues. With V trimmed by 3 bases and J by 4 bases, 3 bases remained unmatched. CDR3 sequence reads: CASSPTGSGNTIYF. The CDR3 DNA sequence: TGTGCCAGCTCACCGACAGGGAGCGGAAACACCATATATTTT.

The chain employs TRBV19 and TRBJ1-1; D might be TRBD1 (5 bases). Germline V gene sequence: CDR1 LNHDA, CDR2 SQIVND (reference sequence). There are 15 residues in the CDR3. V was cut by 6 bases and J by 5 bases, with 19 bases left in between. Here the CDR3 DNA reads TGTGCCAGTAGAGTCATAATTGGGAGGGGAACTGAAGCTTTCTTT. It yields the protein CASRVIIGRGTEAFF.

This rearrangement joins TRBV5-5 to TRBJ1-1; weak D call: TRBD1 (5 bases). The CDR3 totals 15 residues. V was cut by 0 bases and J by 3 bases, with 12 bases left in between. CDR1 is SGHKS and CDR2 is YYEKEE in the germline V gene (reference sequence). CDR3 sequence: CASSLGGREDTEAFF. In DNA form, the CDR3 reads TGTGCCAGCAGCTTGGGGGGCAGGGAAGACACTGAAGCTTTCTTT.

The sample holds a few counts of this clone. The V and J genes are TRBV7-6 and TRBJ2-3; 10 bases are a match to TRBD2. The germline V gene has CDR1 SGHVS and CDR2 FNYEAQ. Trimming removed 5 bases from V and 0 bases from J; junction bases left unmatched: 14. The length of the CDR3 is 19 residues. In DNA, the CDR3 is TGTGCCAGCAGCGGCACTAGCGGGATCCCAGAAAAAAGCACAGATACGCAGTATTTT. Protein: CASSGTSGIPEKSTDTQYF.

The gene calls are TRBV10-3 and TRBJ2-2, with D perhaps TRBD2 (5 bases). This CDR3 contains 17 residues. Germline values: CDR1 ENHRY, CDR2 SYGVKD. Trimming cost V 0 bases and J 1 base, with 12 bases left between them. The CDR3 reads CAISESGWRLNTGELFF. CDR3 DNA sequence: TGTGCCATCAGTGAGTCGGGCTGGAGGCTGAACACCGGGGAGCTGTTTTTT.

This clone was observed once. The CDR3 region has the DNA TGTGCCAGCAGTCTGCGGGGGCGAGACTATGGCTACACCTTC. Its translation: CASSLRGRDYGYTF. V gene TRBV28 combines with J gene TRBJ1-2, with D possibly TRBD1 on 6 matching bases. This CDR3 is built from 14 residues. Germline V CDR1 and CDR2: MDHEN, SYDVKM. V lost 5 bases and J lost 3, with 13 bases in between.

Only a few counts were recorded for this clone. This rearrangement joins TRBV5-4 to TRBJ1-5; D remains ambiguous. Trimming removed 0 bases from V and 4 bases from J, with 14 bases in between. The CDR3 is 16 amino acids. Germline-derived CDR1 and CDR2 are SGHNT and YYREEE (reference sequence). This CDR3 reads CASSLGPGRENQPQHF. In nucleotides, the CDR3 is TGTGCCAGCAGCTTGGGTCCCGGGAGGGAAAATCAGCCCCAGCATTTT.

The chain has TRBV7-3 and TRBJ2-2; 9 positions match TRBD1. Trimming at V came to 5 bases and at J to 6 bases, leaving 4 bases not matched to a gene. CDR1 and CDR2 (germline): SGHTA, FQGTGA. The CDR3 extends over 14 amino acids. The CDR3 is CASSPRQGAGELFF. The CDR3 DNA follows: TGTGCCAGCAGCCCCCGACAGGGGGCCGGGGAGCTGTTTTTT.

The J gene is TRBJ1-4, the V gene TRBV7-9; D may be TRBD1 (5 bases). Germline CDR1 is SEHNR and CDR2 is FQNEAQ (reference sequence). The CDR3 totals 15 residues. The V end was cut by 1 base, the J end by 5 bases, with 11 bases between. The CDR3 DNA sequence: TGTGCCAGCAGCTTAGGGAGCAGGGCCAATGAAAAACTGTTTTTT. Residues: CASSLGSRANEKLFF.

The chain links TRBV24-1 to TRBJ2-2; D remains unclear. Germline V CDR1 and CDR2: KGHDR, SFDVKD. Between the trimmed V and J ends, which lost 1 base and 4 bases, there was a span of 9 bases. The length of the CDR3 is 15 residues. CDR3 nucleotide sequence: TGTGCCACCAGTGATTTAGAAAAGCGCACCGGGGAGCTGTTTTTT. Encoded protein: CATSDLEKRTGELFF.

The genes are TRBV10-3 and TRBJ1-2; 12 bases are shared with TRBD1. CDR3 length equals 14 residues. Germline CDR1 is ENHRY and CDR2 is SYGVKD. Unmatched junction bases numbered 8, after V lost 7 bases and J lost 8 bases. The CDR3 loop reads CAIKEGQGARGYTF. The DNA of the CDR3 is TGTGCCATCAAGGAGGGACAGGGGGCGCGGGGCTACACCTTC.

The CDR3 loop is CASSPPGPPVVFF. In nucleotides, the CDR3 is TGTGCCAGCTCACCACCGGGGCCGCCCGTCGTTTTCTTT. The chain has TRBV18 and TRBJ1-1; weak D call: TRBD1 (5 bases). CDR3 length equals 13 residues. The germline V gene encodes CDR1 KGHSH and CDR2 LQKENI. Trimming shortened V by 0 bases and J by 13 bases, and 15 bases separated the two germline ends.

V and J are TRBV29-1 and TRBJ2-1, with D possibly being TRBD1 (6 bases). The CDR3 is 13 residues long. Trimming removed 7 bases at V and 4 bases at J, with 14 bases between. The V gene's germline CDR1 is SQVTM and CDR2 ANQGSEA. CDR3 region: CSGTRGTYNEQFF. For the CDR3, the DNA is TGCAGCGGAACTAGGGGGACGTACAATGAGCAGTTCTTC.

The DNA of the CDR3 is TGTGCCAGCAGCGTGACAGGGAACAATGAGCAGTTCTTC. It translates to CASSVTGNNEQFF. V usage is TRBV27 and J usage is TRBJ2-1, with 7 bases that match TRBD1. The CDR3 covers 13 residues. Germline CDR1 MNHEY, CDR2 SMNVEV (reference sequence). With 6 bases clipped from V and 5 bases from J, the junction kept 4 bases outside the gene matches.

The chain recombines TRBV28 with TRBJ1-1; no clear D. V was trimmed by 5 bases and J by 11 bases, leaving 15 bases between them. The CDR3 has 12 amino acids. Germline V gene data show CDR1 as MDHEN and CDR2 as SYDVKM. CDR3 loop: CASSRGVRGAFF. CDR3 nucleotide sequence: TGTGCCAGCAGTCGGGGTGTAAGAGGCGCTTTCTTT.

The count of this clone is one. CDR3 in DNA: TGTGCCAGCAGCCAAGCAGGGGCGAATATCAACTATGGCTACACCTTC. Its translation is CASSQAGANINYGYTF. This chain joins TRBV3-1 (or the pseudogene TRBV3-2) and TRBJ1-2, with D perhaps TRBD1 (6 bases). With 1 base removed from V and 2 bases from J, the gap between germline ends came to 14 bases. The CDR3 covers 16 residues. Germline V gives CDR1 LGHDT, CDR2 YNNKEL (reference sequence).